This T cell receptor beta chain was captured by sequencing in a study of T cell clonality in common variable immunodeficiency (dated by TCRdb to between 2014 and 2017). What the study reported, not specific to this receptor: TCRbeta clonality was higher in CVID subjects than in healthy controls (t-test p = 0.018), and the increase was most characteristic of about a third of subjects. The authors noted that sequencing repertoires of T cell subpopulations would be needed to clarify what caused the increased clonality in CVID. Even though DNA input was equal, the average per sample came to 80,000 to 100,000 unique sequences for controls compared with about 30,000 for CVID samples. Fewer TCRbeta clones were shared among CVID subjects than among healthy controls (p < 0.0001). Correlations of repertoire features with clinical complications were constrained by heterogeneity among patients within the CVID cohort. Fewer deletions and N-nucleotide insertions were reportedly observed in CVID TCRbeta sequences, and highly modified clones with 13 or more V deletions were reportedly absent from CVID TCRbeta sequences.

Per the germline V gene, SGDLS is the CDR1 and YYNGEE is the CDR2. Trimming takes 4 bases from V and 5 bases from J, and the germline ends sit 21 bases apart. The CDR3 measures 16 amino acids from cysteine to phenylalanine. Part of the CDR3 DNA is given, 39 bases translated from base 1. Standard criteria, namely reduction of serum IgG, IgA and/or IgM below the normal range together with specific antibody deficiency, were applied for the diagnosis of CVID. A total of around 44 subjects (approximately 15 female and approximately 30 male; age range roughly 9 to 64 years, mean age approximately 40) were included in the CVID group. Predominantly Caucasian heritage was noted among both the CVID patients and the healthy controls. At the time of study participation, every CVID subject had been on replacement immunoglobulin therapy for one year or longer. When blood was collected, none of the CVID subjects were ill or on immunomodulatory or immunosuppressive medication. Heparinized peripheral whole blood samples of about 5 to 8.5 ml were collected from each donor. Genomic DNA from adults with common variable immune deficiency (CVID) and from healthy adult controls was used to sequence TCRbeta CDR3 repertoires. To isolate peripheral blood mononuclear cells, diluted blood was subjected to density centrifugation over Hypaque 1077 or Ficoll-Paque. Unsorted mononuclear cells served as the source of genomic DNA, which was extracted either by Qiagen column purification or by a centrifugation-based method.

By its share of the sample, this clone is medium-sized (0.01 to 0.1%). The antigen this receptor binds is unknown. The read terminates 3 residues before the CDR3 end, so the remaining end is supplied by the germline J gene. For sequencing, equivalent amounts of genomic DNA were input from CVID and control samples. For every sample, a 60 bp segment covering the rearranged TCRbeta CDR3 region was amplified and then sequenced. The immunoSEQ assay, a bias-corrected multiplex PCR combined with high-throughput sequencing, was used for TCRbeta amplification. The study's processing was this. Each unique nucleotide sequence was treated as a clone and annotated with V, D and J genes, copy number and frequency. Sequences were labeled productive if in frame, and non-productive if out of frame or containing stop codons. Clonality was calculated from Shannon's entropy as previously described. The predicted amino acid sequences of productive clones were used to derive mean CDR3 Kyte-Doolittle hydropathy. Scaled V gene usage was hierarchically clustered using Manhattan distance and complete linkage with the R hclust function. Sharing of clones by CDR3 amino acid sequence was evaluated by resampling 12 repertoires per group over 100 rounds. Repertoires were searched for roughly 70 published EBV-specific and 245 published CMV-specific TCRbeta sequences. After two CVID samples that produced fewer than 10,000 sequences were dropped from the analysis, some 41 CVID repertoires remained. TCRdb obtained this table from immuneACCESS and retained in-frame rearrangements with V and J assigned. These tables miss some clones; where compared with another copy, unresolved V genes account for less than half of the shortfall, and the remainder is unexplained. The DNA was the basis for D and trimming; V, J and clone size are from that table. The table notes about 26,000 clones here, none of them singletons. Of the sample, approximately 24% falls within the top ten clones.

The chain joins TRBV9 to TRBJ2-5; TRBD1 is a possible D gene, resting on 6 matching bases. The specimen was peripheral blood mononuclear cells. The origin of this receptor is a human donor with common variable immunodeficiency. CDR3 region: CASSLTGQLKVETQYF. The DNA read from the CDR3 is TGTGCCAGCAGCCTGACCGGACAGCTCAAGGTGGAGACC.